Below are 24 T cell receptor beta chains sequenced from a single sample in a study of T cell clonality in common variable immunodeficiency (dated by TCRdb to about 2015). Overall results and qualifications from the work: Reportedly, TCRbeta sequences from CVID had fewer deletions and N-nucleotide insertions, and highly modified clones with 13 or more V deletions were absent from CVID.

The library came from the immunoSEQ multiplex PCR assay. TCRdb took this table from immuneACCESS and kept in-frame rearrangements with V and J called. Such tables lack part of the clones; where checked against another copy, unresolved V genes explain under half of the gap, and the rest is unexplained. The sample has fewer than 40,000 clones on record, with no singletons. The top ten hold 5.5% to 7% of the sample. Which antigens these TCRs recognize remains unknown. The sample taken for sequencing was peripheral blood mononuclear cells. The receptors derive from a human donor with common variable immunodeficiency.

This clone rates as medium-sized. The covered CDR3 bases are TGCAGTGCTAGAGATTTCACTAGCGGGAACAATGAG. Translation: CSARDFTSGNNE. From start to end, the CDR3 is CSARDFTSGNNEQFF. The chain uses TRBV20-1 and TRBJ2-1; 10 bases are shared with TRBD2. The read falls 3 residues short of the CDR3 end, and the missing part is taken from the germline J gene. Germline assignment: CDR1 DFQATT and CDR2 SNEGSKA (reference sequence). The CDR3 has 15 amino acids. The V segment lost 0 bases and the J segment 5 bases; nucleotides outside the gene matches: 4.

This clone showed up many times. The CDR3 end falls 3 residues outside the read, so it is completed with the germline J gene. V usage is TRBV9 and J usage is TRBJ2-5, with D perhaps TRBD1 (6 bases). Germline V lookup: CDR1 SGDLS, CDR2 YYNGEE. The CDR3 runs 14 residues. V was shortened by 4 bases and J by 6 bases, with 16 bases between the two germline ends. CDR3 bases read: TGTGCCAGCAGCCCATCAGACAGGTTCCAGACC. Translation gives CASSPSDRFQT. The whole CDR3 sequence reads CASSPSDRFQTQYF.

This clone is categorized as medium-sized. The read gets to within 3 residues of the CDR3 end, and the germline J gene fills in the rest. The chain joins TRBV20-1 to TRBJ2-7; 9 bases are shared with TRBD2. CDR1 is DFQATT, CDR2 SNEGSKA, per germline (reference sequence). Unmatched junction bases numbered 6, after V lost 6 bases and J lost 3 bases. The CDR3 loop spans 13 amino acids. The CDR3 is CSAGGLANYEQYF. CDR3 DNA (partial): TGCAGTGCAGGCGGACTAGCGAACTACGAG.

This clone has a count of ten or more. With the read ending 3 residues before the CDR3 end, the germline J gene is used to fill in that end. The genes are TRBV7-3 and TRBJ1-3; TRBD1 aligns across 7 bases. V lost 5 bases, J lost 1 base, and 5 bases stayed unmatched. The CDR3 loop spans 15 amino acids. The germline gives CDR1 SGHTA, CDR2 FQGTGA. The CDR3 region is CASSTTGDSGNTIYF. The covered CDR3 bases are TGTGCCAGCAGCACAACAGGGGATTCTGGAAACACC.

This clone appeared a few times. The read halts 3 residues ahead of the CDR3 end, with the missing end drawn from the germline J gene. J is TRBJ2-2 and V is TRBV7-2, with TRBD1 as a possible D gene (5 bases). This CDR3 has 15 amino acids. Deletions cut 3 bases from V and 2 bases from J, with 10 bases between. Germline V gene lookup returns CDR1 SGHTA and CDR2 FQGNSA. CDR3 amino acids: CASSFDSRNTGELFF. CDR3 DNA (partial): TGTGCCAGCAGCTTCGACAGCAGAAACACCGGGGAG. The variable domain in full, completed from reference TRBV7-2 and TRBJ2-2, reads GAGVSQSPSNKVTEKGKDVELRCDPISGHTALYWYRQSLGQGLEFLIYFQGNSAPDKSGLPSDRFSAERTGGSVSTLTIQRTQQEDSAVYLCASSFDSRNTGELFFGEGSRLTVL.

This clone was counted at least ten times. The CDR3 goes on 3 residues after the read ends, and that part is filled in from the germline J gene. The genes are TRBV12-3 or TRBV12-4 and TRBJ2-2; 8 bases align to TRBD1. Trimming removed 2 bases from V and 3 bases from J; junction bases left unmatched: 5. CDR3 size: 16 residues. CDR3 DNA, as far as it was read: TGTGCCAGCAGTTTACTGGACAGGGTTTACACCGGGGAG. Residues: CASSLLDRVYTGE. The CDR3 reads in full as CASSLLDRVYTGELFF.

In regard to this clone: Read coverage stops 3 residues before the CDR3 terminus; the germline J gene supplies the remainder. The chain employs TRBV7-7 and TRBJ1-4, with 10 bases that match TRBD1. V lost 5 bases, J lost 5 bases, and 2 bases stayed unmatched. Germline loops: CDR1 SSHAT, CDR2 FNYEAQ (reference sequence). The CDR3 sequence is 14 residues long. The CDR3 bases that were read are TGTGCCAGCAGCCGGGACAGGGGAAATGAAAAA. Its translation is CASSRDRGNEK. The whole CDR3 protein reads CASSRDRGNEKLFF.

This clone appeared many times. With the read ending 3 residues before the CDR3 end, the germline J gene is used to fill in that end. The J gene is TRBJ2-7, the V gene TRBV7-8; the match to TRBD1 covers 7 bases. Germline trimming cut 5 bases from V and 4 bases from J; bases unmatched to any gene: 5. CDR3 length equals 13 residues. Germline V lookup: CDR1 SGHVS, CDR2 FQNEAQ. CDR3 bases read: TGTGCCAGCAGCAAGACAGGGCCATACGAG. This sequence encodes CASSKTGPYE. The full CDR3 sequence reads CASSKTGPYEQYF.

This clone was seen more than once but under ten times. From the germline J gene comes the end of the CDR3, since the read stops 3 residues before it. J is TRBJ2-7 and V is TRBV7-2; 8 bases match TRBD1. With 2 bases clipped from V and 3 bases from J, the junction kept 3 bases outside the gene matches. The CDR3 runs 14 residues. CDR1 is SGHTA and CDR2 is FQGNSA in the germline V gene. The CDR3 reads CASSLSTGGYEQYF. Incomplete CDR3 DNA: TGTGCCAGCAGCTTAAGTACAGGGGGCTACGAG.

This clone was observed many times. The CDR3 bases that were read are TGTGCCTCGCGAGGGCTAGGGCAGGGTACG. Its protein is CASRGLGQGT. The complete CDR3 sequence is CASRGLGQGTQYF. V is TRBV27 and J is TRBJ2-3, with D possibly called TRBD1 or TRBD2 (5 bases each). The read finishes 3 residues shy of the CDR3 end, and the germline J gene is used to complete it. Trimming stripped 11 bases from V and 8 bases from J, with 20 bases between. This CDR3 has 13 amino acids. Per the germline V gene, CDR1 is MNHEY and CDR2 is SMNVEV (reference sequence).

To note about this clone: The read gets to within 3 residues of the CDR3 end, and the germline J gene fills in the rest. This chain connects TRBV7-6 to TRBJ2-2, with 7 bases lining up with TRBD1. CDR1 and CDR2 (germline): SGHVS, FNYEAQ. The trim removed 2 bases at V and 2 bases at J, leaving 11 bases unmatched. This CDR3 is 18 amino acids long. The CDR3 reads CASSLLIGGQSNTGELFF. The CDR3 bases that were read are TGTGCCAGCAGCTTATTAATAGGGGGACAGTCAAACACCGGGGAG.

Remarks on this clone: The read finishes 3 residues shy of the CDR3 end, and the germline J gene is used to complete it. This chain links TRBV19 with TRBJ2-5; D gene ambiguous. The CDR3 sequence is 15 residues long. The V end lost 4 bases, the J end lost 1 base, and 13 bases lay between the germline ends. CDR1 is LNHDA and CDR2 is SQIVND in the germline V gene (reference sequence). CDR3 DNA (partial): TGTGCCAGTAGTAGGCAGGCCTATTTCCAAGAGACC. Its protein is CASSRQAYFQET. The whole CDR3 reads CASSRQAYFQETQYF.

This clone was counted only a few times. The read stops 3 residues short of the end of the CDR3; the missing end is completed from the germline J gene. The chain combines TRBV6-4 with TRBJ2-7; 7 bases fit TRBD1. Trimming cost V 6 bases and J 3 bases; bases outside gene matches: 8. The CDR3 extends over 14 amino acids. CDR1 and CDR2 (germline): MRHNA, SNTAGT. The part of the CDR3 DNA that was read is TGTGCCAGCAGGCCCCGGGCAGGGGGCTACGAG. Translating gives CASRPRAGGYE. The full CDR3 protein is CASRPRAGGYEQYF.

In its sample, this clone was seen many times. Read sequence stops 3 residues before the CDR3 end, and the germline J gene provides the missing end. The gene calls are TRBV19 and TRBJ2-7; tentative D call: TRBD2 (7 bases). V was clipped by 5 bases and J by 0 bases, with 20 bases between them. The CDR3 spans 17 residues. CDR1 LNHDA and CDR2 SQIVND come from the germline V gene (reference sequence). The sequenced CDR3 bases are TGTGCCAGTAGTGCAGGGGACTCTAGCGGAAGCTCCTACGAG. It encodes CASSAGDSSGSSYE. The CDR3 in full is CASSAGDSSGSSYEQYF.

The CDR3 is CASSTDRENYGYTF. The CDR3 DNA, read in part, is TGTGCCAGCAGCACGGACAGGGAGAACTATGGC. This chain joins TRBV11-2 and TRBJ1-2, with 8 bases lining up with TRBD1. The sequence runs out 3 residues before the end of the CDR3; the remainder is reconstructed from the germline J gene. V lost 5 bases and J lost 2; bases outside the gene matches: 4. The CDR3 is 14 residues long. Per the germline V gene, CDR1 is SGHAT and CDR2 is FQNNGV.

The CDR3 bases that were read are TGTGCCAGTAAACGGGGGCGACAGGGTAGCACCGGGGAG. Translated: CASKRGRQGSTGE. The full CDR3 reads CASKRGRQGSTGELFF. This chain uses TRBV19 with TRBJ2-2, with D possibly being TRBD1 (7 bases). The CDR3 end is not reached by the read, which stops 3 residues before it; the germline J gene fills it in. The length of the CDR3 is 16 residues. The germline CDR1 and CDR2 sequences are LNHDA and SQIVND (reference sequence). Between the trimmed V and J ends, which lost 7 bases and 4 bases, there was a span of 19 bases.

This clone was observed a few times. The part of the CDR3 DNA that was read is TGCGCCAGCACCGTTAGACAGGGGTCCCCCACAGATACG. Translating it yields CASTVRQGSPTDT. The CDR3, in full, reads CASTVRQGSPTDTQYF. This chain joins TRBV5-1 and TRBJ2-3; 8 nucleotides line up with TRBD1. The read comes to an end 3 residues before the CDR3 does, leaving the germline J gene to fill in the end. The V gene's germline CDR1 is SGHRS and CDR2 YFSETQ. The V gene end was trimmed by 6 bases and the J gene end by 2 bases; junction bases not matched to a gene: 11. There are 16 residues in the CDR3.

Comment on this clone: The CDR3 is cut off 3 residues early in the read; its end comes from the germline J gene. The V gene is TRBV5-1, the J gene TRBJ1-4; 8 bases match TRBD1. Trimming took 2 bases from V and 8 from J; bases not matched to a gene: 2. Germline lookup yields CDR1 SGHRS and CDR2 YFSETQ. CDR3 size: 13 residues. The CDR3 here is CASSFSGGEKLFF. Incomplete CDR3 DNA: TGCGCCAGCAGCTTTTCAGGGGGCGAAAAA.

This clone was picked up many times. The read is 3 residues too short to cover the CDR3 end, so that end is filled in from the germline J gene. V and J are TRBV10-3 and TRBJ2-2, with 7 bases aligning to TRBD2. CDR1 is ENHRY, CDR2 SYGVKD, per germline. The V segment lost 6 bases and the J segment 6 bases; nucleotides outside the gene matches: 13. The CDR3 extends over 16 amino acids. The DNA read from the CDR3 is TGTGCCATCAGCGGGGTCGGACTAGGACGGGCCGGGGAG. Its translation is CAISGVGLGRAGE. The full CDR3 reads CAISGVGLGRAGELFF.

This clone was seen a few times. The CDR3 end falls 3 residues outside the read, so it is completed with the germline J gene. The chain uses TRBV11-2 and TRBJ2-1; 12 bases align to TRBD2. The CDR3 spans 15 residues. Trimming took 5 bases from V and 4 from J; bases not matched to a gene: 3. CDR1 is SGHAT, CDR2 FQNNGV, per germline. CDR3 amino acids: CASSRTSGRYNEQFF. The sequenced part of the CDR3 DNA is TGTGCCAGCAGCCGTACTAGCGGGAGGTACAATGAG.

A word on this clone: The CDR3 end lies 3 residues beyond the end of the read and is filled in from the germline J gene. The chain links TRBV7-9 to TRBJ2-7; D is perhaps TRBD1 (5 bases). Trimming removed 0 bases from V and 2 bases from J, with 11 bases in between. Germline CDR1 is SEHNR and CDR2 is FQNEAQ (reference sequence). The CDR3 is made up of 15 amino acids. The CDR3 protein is CASSLAWGRAYEQYF. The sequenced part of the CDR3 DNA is TGTGCCAGCAGCTTAGCTTGGGGCAGGGCCTACGAG.

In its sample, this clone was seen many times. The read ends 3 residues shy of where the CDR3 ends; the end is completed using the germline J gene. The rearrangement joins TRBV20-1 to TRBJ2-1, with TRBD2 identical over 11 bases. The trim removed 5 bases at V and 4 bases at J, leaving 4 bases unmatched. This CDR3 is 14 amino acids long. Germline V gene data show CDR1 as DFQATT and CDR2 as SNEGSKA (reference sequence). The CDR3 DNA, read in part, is TGCAGTGCTCTTAGCGGGAGGGGTTACAATGAG. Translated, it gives CSALSGRGYNE. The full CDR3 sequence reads CSALSGRGYNEQFF.

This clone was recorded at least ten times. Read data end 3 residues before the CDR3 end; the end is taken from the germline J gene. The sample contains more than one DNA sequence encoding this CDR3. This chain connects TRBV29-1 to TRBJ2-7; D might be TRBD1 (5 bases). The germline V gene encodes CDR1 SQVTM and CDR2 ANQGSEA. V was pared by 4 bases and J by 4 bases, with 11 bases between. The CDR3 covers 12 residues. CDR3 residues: CSVGDRTYEQYF. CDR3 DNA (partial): TGCAGCGTTGGAGACAGAACATACGAG.

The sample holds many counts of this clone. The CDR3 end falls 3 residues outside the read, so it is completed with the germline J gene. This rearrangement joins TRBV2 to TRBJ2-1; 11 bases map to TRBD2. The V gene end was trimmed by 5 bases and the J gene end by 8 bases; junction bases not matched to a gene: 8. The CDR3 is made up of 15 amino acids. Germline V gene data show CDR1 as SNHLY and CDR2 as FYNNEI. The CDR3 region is CASSSTSGKVDEQFF. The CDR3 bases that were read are TGTGCCAGCAGTTCGACTAGCGGGAAAGTTGATGAG. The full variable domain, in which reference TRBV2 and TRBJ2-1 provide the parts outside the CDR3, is EPEVTQTPSHQVTQMGQEVILRCVPISNHLYFYWYRQILGQKVEFLVSFYNNEISEKSEIFDDQFSVERPDGSNFTLKIRSTKLEDSAMYFCASSSTSGKVDEQFFGPGTRLTVL.